This TCR beta chain derives from a study of cytomegalovirus exposure and HLA in healthy donors. Study results and caveats: Earlier analysis yielded a pattern in which most TCR beta V segments were productive about 90% or about 30% of the time.

Concerning this clone: Its antigen is currently unknown.

The PCR used 60 Vbeta and 13 Jbeta primers. Clones were sequenced by immunoSEQ multiplex PCR, and TCRdb holds only the in-frame ones, with some missing. The repertoire has about 160,000 clones, roughly 70% of them found once; the top ten carry 2.5% to 3%. V lost 1 base and J 3 bases, leaving 13 bases between the germline ends. Germline V gives CDR1 SGHVS, CDR2 FNYEAQ. This CDR3 has 16 amino acids. This receptor was obtained from a woman aged 50 to 60 in good health and CMV-seropositive. The V and J genes are TRBV7-6 and TRBJ2-1; a possible D gene is TRBD2 (5 bases). Sequenced: PBMCs. CDR3 loop: CASSLGAPGIYNEQFF. The CDR3 DNA reads as TGTGCCAGCAGCTTAGGCGCTCCGGGGATCTACAATGAGCAGTTCTTC. The whole variable domain, remainder taken from reference TRBV7-6 and TRBJ2-1, is GAGVSQSPRYKVTKRGQDVALRCDPISGHVSLYWYRQALGQGPEFLTYFNYEAQQDKSGLPNDRFSAERPEGSISTLTIQRTEQRDSAMYRCASSLGAPGIYNEQFFGPGTRLTVL.